This paragraph covers one T cell receptor beta chain sequence. These data are taken from a study of blood T cell repertoires in COVID-19. Across the whole study: There were acute and convalescent COVID-19 samples, and they came from the United States, Italy and Spain.

Measured with immunoSEQ multiplex PCR; TCRdb has only the in-frame clones, and not every one. The sample lists roughly 250,000 clones; approximately 90% were seen once. Germline CDR1 reads SGHTA; CDR2 reads FQGNSA. V lost 5 bases to trimming and J lost 6 bases, with 16 bases between them. The CDR3 length is 14 residues. The chain has TRBV7-2 and TRBJ1-2; TRBD1 might be the D (5 bases). Sample: PBMCs or T cells enriched from blood (not recorded which). This receptor was taken from a woman in her late teens or twenties who had recovered from COVID-19. CDR3 protein: CASSPYDSFHGYTF. CDR3 DNA: TGTGCCAGCAGCCCCTACGACAGTTTTCATGGCTACACCTTC.